The source of this T cell receptor beta chain is a study of T cell repertoires in cytomegalovirus infection. In the study overall: CMV epitopes used comprised recently identified HLA-C-restricted ones and well-studied HLA-B-restricted ones. TCR beta signatures that were public indicated CMV infection and matching HLA type.

Details on this clonotype: Its antigen is not identified.

One entry per CDR3 protein, called by TCRdb with MiXCR from the reads. The top ten clones hold roughly 19% of a sample with under 350,000 distinct CDR3 sequences, roughly a fifth of them seen once. Study-wide points: Clonotypes of TCR beta that were HLA-C-restricted and CMV-specific dominated the ex vivo response. Using cumulative public TCR beta family frequency, the authors identified those who carried CMV together with the relevant HLA.

V was trimmed by 2 bases and J by 6 bases, leaving 18 bases between them. Germline CDR1 is SGHAT and CDR2 is FQNNGV. The CDR3 spans 16 residues. The sample here was cultured PBMCs, taken from culture after CMV antigen stimulation. The receptor comes from a human donor in good health (CMV status not recorded). Some clones in this sample may be carry-over from other donors' samples. V usage is TRBV11-2 and J usage is TRBJ2-3, with D perhaps matching TRBD2 (7 bases). CDR3 loop: CASSLSAGAGADTQYF. The CDR3 nucleotides read TGTGCCAGCAGCTTAAGTGCGGGGGCCGGGGCGGATACGCAGTATTTT. The whole variable domain, filled in from reference TRBV11-2 and TRBJ2-3, reads EAGVAQSPRYKIIEKRQSVAFWCNPISGHATLYWYQQILGQGPKLLIQFQNNGVVDDSQLPKDRFSAERLKGVDSTLKIQPAKLEDSAVYLCASSLSAGAGADTQYFGPGTRLTVL.